The 32 T cell receptor beta chains in this list originate from one sample, sequenced in a study of tumor T cells in aggressive B-cell lymphoma. Assay: immunoSEQ multiplex PCR; the TCRdb copy retains only in-frame clones and omits some. The table includes approximately 3,000 clones, 85% detected once. Material: tumor tissue. These TCRs come from an adult with diffuse large B cell lymphoma.

J is TRBJ1-1 and V is TRBV4-2, with D unclear. The CDR3 covers 14 residues. Germline V lookup: CDR1 LGHNA, CDR2 YNFKEQ. V was clipped by 0 bases and J by 7 bases, with 12 bases between them. CDR3 sequence: CASSQESSFFEAFF. CDR3 coding DNA: TGTGCCAGCAGCCAAGAATCCTCGTTTTTTGAAGCTTTCTTT.

J is TRBJ2-7 and V is TRBV12-5; D is unresolved. Looked up from germline, CDR1 is LGHNT and CDR2 is FRNRAP. The CDR3 extends over 11 amino acids. The ends were cut back, 8 bases at V and 0 bases at J, with 5 bases in the middle. For the CDR3, the DNA is TGTGCTAGTACAGACTCCTACGAGCAGTACTTC. Translating gives CASTDSYEQYF.

This clone was recorded only once. This chain connects TRBV2 to TRBJ1-2; TRBD1 aligns across 12 bases. This CDR3 is 15 amino acids long. V was clipped by 4 bases and J by 7 bases; unmatched bases: 7. CDR1 and CDR2 (germline): SNHLY, FYNNEI. The CDR3 spells CASSGRDRGRLGYTF. Written as DNA, the CDR3 is TGTGCCAGCAGTGGCCGGGACAGGGGGCGGCTTGGCTACACCTTC.

The CDR3 protein is CSVEDTGTGARDTQYF. In nucleotides, the CDR3 is TGCAGCGTTGAAGATACCGGGACAGGGGCCCGAGATACGCAGTATTTT. V usage is TRBV29-1 and J usage is TRBJ2-3, with 10 bases fitting TRBD1. This CDR3 region has 16 residues. Trimming took 0 bases from V and 5 from J; bases not matched to a gene: 8. Germline V gene lookup returns CDR1 SQVTM and CDR2 ANQGSEA.

This clone has just a few counts. The chain is built from TRBV10-3 and TRBJ1-4; no clear D gene. Trimming shortened V by 4 bases and J by 4 bases, and 7 bases separated the two germline ends. The length of the CDR3 is 13 residues. Germline CDR1 is ENHRY and CDR2 is SYGVKD. CDR3 in DNA: TGTGCCATCAGTGTAGGGAGTAATGAAAAACTGTTTTTT. Its protein is CAISVGSNEKLFF.

The chain joins TRBV19 to TRBJ2-1, with 7 bases aligning to TRBD1. Germline assignment: CDR1 LNHDA and CDR2 SQIVND (reference sequence). The CDR3 is 15 residues long. The ends lost 6 bases at V and 2 bases at J; junction bases unmatched: 7. This chain's CDR3 is CASRGTAVPYNEQFF. Here the CDR3 DNA reads TGTGCCAGTAGGGGGACAGCCGTCCCCTACAATGAGCAGTTCTTC.

V is TRBV27 and J is TRBJ1-2; D call uncertain. The CDR3 extends over 12 amino acids. Germline CDR1 is MNHEY and CDR2 is SMNVEV (reference sequence). V lost 3 bases to trimming and J lost 8 bases, with 10 bases between them. CDR3 sequence (DNA): TGTGCCAGCAGTTTTCGGGGAAACGGCTACACCTTC. Protein product: CASSFRGNGYTF.

This clone was seen more than once but under ten times. This chain connects TRBV5-1 to TRBJ1-1; D is uncertain. V lost 3 bases and J 3 bases, leaving 12 bases between the germline ends. The germline gives CDR1 SGHRS, CDR2 YFSETQ. CDR3 length: 14 residues. The chain's CDR3 is CASSSLSGDTEAFF. CDR3 bases: TGCGCCAGCAGCTCCCTATCCGGGGACACTGAAGCTTTCTTT.

The chain combines TRBV6-5 with TRBJ1-1, with TRBD1 identical over 8 bases. The CDR3 has 13 amino acids. Trimming removed 7 bases from V and 6 bases from J; junction bases left unmatched: 7. CDR1 is MNHEY and CDR2 is SVGAGI in the germline V gene. CDR3: CASKRQGSPEAFF. The CDR3 region has the DNA TGTGCCAGCAAGAGACAGGGGTCCCCTGAAGCTTTCTTT.

This sequence joins TRBV7-2 and TRBJ1-1; the D gene is possibly TRBD1 (6 bases). This CDR3 contains 15 residues. V gave up 5 bases and J gave up 4 bases, with 17 bases separating them. Germline assignment: CDR1 SGHTA and CDR2 FQGNSA. The CDR3 reads CASSLGAGVGTEAFF. The CDR3 DNA sequence: TGTGCCAGCAGCCTAGGGGCAGGGGTGGGCACTGAAGCTTTCTTT.

In this sample, this clone turned up a few times. The chain recombines TRBV29-1 with TRBJ2-1; 9 positions agree with TRBD2. The CDR3 consists of 15 residues. The germline V gene encodes CDR1 SQVTM and CDR2 ANQGSEA. Germline trimming cut 1 base from V and 3 bases from J; bases unmatched to any gene: 4. The chain's CDR3 is CSVEGASGDYNEQFF. The DNA of the CDR3 is TGCAGCGTTGAAGGGGCTAGCGGGGACTACAATGAGCAGTTCTTC.

The genes are TRBV4-2 and TRBJ2-7, with D possibly matching TRBD2 (5 bases). Trimming removed 4 bases at V and 6 bases at J, with 16 bases between. CDR3 length: 14 amino acids. CDR1 is LGHNA, CDR2 YNFKEQ, per germline. The DNA for the CDR3 is TGTGCCAGCAGCCCTCAAAACAGCCGGGGCGAGCAGTACTTC. Translated: CASSPQNSRGEQYF.

This chain connects TRBV19 to TRBJ2-1; 7 bases match TRBD1. CDR3 length: 15 residues. CDR1 is LNHDA, CDR2 SQIVND, per germline (reference sequence). V lost 6 bases and J lost 2; bases outside the gene matches: 7. The CDR3 nucleotides are TGTGCCAGTAGACCAACAGGGGTACCCTACAATGAGCAGTTCTTC. Protein product: CASRPTGVPYNEQFF. The whole variable domain, remainder taken from reference TRBV19 and TRBJ2-1, is DGGITQSPKYLFRKEGQNVTLSCEQNLNHDAMYWYRQDPGQGLRLIYYSQIVNDFQKGDIAEGYSVSREKKESFPLTVTSAQKNPTAFYLCASRPTGVPYNEQFFGPGTRLTVL.

The chain uses TRBV6-5 and TRBJ1-2, with D perhaps matching TRBD1 (6 bases). Germline lookup yields CDR1 MNHEY and CDR2 SVGAGI. The germline V and J ends were trimmed by 5 bases and 8 bases, with 15 bases remaining between them. The CDR3 consists of 13 residues. The CDR3 reads CASSPPGTPGYTF. CDR3 nucleotides: TGTGCCAGCAGTCCCCCCGGGACACCCGGCTACACCTTC.

The chain combines TRBV6-6 with TRBJ1-1, with D possibly TRBD1 on 5 matching bases. CDR1 and CDR2 from the germline V gene are MNHNY and SVGAGI (reference sequence). The ends were cut back, 2 bases at V and 6 bases at J, with 10 bases in the middle. This CDR3 contains 13 residues. The CDR3 protein is CASSYQGGAEAFF. Here the CDR3 DNA reads TGTGCCAGCAGTTACCAGGGCGGGGCTGAAGCTTTCTTT.

The chain links TRBV19 to TRBJ2-3, with 8 bases matching TRBD1. This CDR3 has 17 residues. Germline V CDR1 and CDR2: LNHDA, SQIVND (reference sequence). The V gene end was trimmed by 4 bases and the J gene end by 3 bases; junction bases not matched to a gene: 12. The DNA of the CDR3 is TGTGCCAGTAGTACCCCAACAGGGGGGCGAGGTACAGATACGCAGTATTTT. It specifies CASSTPTGGRGTDTQYF.

The chain combines TRBV9 with TRBJ2-7, with 8 bases identical to TRBD1. The germline V gene encodes CDR1 SGDLS and CDR2 YYNGEE. V was clipped by 3 bases and J by 4 bases; unmatched bases: 6. There are 14 residues in the CDR3. For the CDR3, the DNA is TGTGCCAGCAGCGACGGACAGGGCTGGTACGAGCAGTACTTC. Translating it yields CASSDGQGWYEQYF. The full variable domain, its missing parts supplied by reference TRBV9 and TRBJ2-7, is DSGVTQTPKHLITATGQRVTLRCSPRSGDLSVYWYQQSLDQGLQFLIQYYNGEERAKGNILERFSAQQFPDLHSELNLSSLELGDSALYFCASSDGQGWYEQYFGPGTRLTVT.

The chain combines TRBV6-5 with TRBJ1-1, with D uncertain. Per germline, CDR1 MNHEY and CDR2 SVGAGI. The CDR3 is 13 amino acids. Between the trimmed V and J ends, which lost 6 bases and 4 bases, there was a span of 12 bases. CDR3 DNA: TGTGCCAGCAGGGAAGCGGCGGGCACTGAAGCTTTCTTT. It yields the protein CASREAAGTEAFF.

This chain connects TRBV29-1 to TRBJ1-2; 8 bases align to TRBD1. The CDR3 totals 15 residues. Germline trimming cut 0 bases from V and 2 bases from J; bases unmatched to any gene: 5. Germline-derived CDR1 and CDR2 are SQVTM and ANQGSEA. The CDR3 DNA reads TGCAGCGTTGAAGAATGGCAGGGGGCGAACTATGGCTACACCTTC. Amino acids: CSVEEWQGANYGYTF.

The genes are TRBV5-1 and TRBJ1-6; TRBD1 aligns across 9 bases. The CDR3 consists of 15 residues. The V gene end was trimmed by 4 bases and the J gene end by 9 bases; junction bases not matched to a gene: 8. Germline V lookup: CDR1 SGHRS, CDR2 YFSETQ. This CDR3 reads CASSPGQGLSSPLHF. CDR3 coding DNA: TGCGCCAGCAGCCCGGGACAGGGTTTGAGTTCACCCCTCCACTTT.

The rearrangement uses TRBV30 and TRBJ2-7; TRBD1 aligns across 7 bases. The CDR3 is 13 amino acids. The germline V gene encodes CDR1 GTSNPN and CDR2 SVGIG (reference sequence). V was pared by 5 bases and J by 1 base, with 5 bases of the junction left unmatched. The CDR3 DNA follows: TGTGCCTGGTGCCCGACAGGGTCCTACGAGCAGTACTTC. Encoded protein: CAWCPTGSYEQYF.

The chain is built from TRBV5-6 and TRBJ1-1, with 7 nucleotides matching TRBD1. V dropped 4 bases and J dropped 2; count of bases not matched to a gene: 11. The CDR3 loop spans 16 amino acids. Germline lookup yields CDR1 SGHDT and CDR2 YYEEEE. CDR3 in amino acids: CASSGTPAGGNTEAFF. CDR3 coding DNA: TGTGCCAGCAGCGGGACGCCGGCAGGGGGTAACACTGAAGCTTTCTTT.

This clone was counted between two and nine times. This chain connects TRBV4-2 to TRBJ2-1; TRBD2 aligns across 11 bases. Germline loops: CDR1 LGHNA, CDR2 YNFKEQ. V was clipped by 0 bases and J by 5 bases; unmatched bases: 3. The CDR3 consists of 16 residues. CDR3: CASSQDLAGGNNEQFF. Written as DNA, the CDR3 is TGTGCCAGCAGCCAAGATCTAGCGGGGGGAAACAATGAGCAGTTCTTC.

The chain joins TRBV7-2 to TRBJ1-2; D perhaps matches TRBD1 (5 bases). CDR1 is SGHTA and CDR2 is FQGNSA in the germline V gene. The CDR3 loop spans 14 amino acids. The V end lost 4 bases, the J end lost 3 bases, and 12 bases lay between the germline ends. The CDR3 DNA follows: TGTGCCAGCAGCTCGGCAGGGAGGGACTATGGCTACACCTTC. It specifies CASSSAGRDYGYTF.

The chain employs TRBV11-2 and TRBJ1-1; D is ambiguous. The CDR3 contains 17 residues. The V gene's germline CDR1 is SGHAT and CDR2 FQNNGV. Trimming removed 1 base from V and 1 base from J, with 16 bases in between. In DNA form, the CDR3 reads TGTGCCAGCAGCTTAGCCCTCACGGAGGCCGGGAACACTGAAGCTTTCTTT. This gives the protein CASSLALTEAGNTEAFF.

V and J are TRBV6-1 and TRBJ1-2; 10 bases are shared with TRBD1. CDR3 length: 16 residues. Trimming at V came to 4 bases and at J to 4 bases, leaving 9 bases not matched to a gene. Looked up from germline, CDR1 is MNHNS and CDR2 is SASEGT. The CDR3 DNA sequence: TGTGCCAGCAGTGGATGGACAGGGGGGGCCCTCTATGGCTACACCTTC. Protein sequence: CASSGWTGGALYGYTF.

The chain links TRBV27 to TRBJ2-7, with D uncertain. The CDR3 length is 14 residues. Germline loops: CDR1 MNHEY, CDR2 SMNVEV (reference sequence). The ends were cut back, 2 bases at V and 4 bases at J, with 12 bases in the middle. The CDR3 region is CASSLATPLYEQYF. The CDR3 DNA sequence: TGTGCCAGCAGTTTAGCGACACCTCTATACGAGCAGTACTTC.

The chain links TRBV6-5 to TRBJ1-2; no definite D call. V shed 4 bases and J shed 6 bases, with 12 bases lying between them. The CDR3 has 13 residues. In germline, CDR1 is MNHEY, CDR2 SVGAGI. The DNA of the CDR3 is TGTGCCAGCAGTTTTCGCAGGTCCGATGGCTACACCTTC. Encoded protein: CASSFRRSDGYTF.

This clone has only one observation. The chain is built from TRBV5-1 and TRBJ1-2; 7 nucleotides align to TRBD1. V lost 4 bases and J lost 2; bases outside the gene matches: 11. The CDR3 covers 16 residues. Per germline, CDR1 SGHRS and CDR2 YFSETQ. The CDR3 here is CASSKGEQGQNYGYTF. The CDR3 DNA reads TGCGCCAGCAGCAAGGGCGAACAGGGACAGAACTATGGCTACACCTTC.

This sequence joins TRBV5-1 and TRBJ1-5, with D perhaps TRBD1 (5 bases). This CDR3 has 13 residues. From germline, CDR1 is SGHRS and CDR2 YFSETQ. The V end was cut by 5 bases, the J end by 7 bases, with 13 bases between. The CDR3 is CASSPGGVQPQHF. Written as DNA, the CDR3 is TGCGCCAGCAGTCCGGGGGGGGTCCAGCCCCAGCATTTT.

This chain uses TRBV29-1 with TRBJ2-3; tentatively, D is TRBD1 (6 bases). The CDR3 covers 12 residues. Trimming took 3 bases from V and 9 from J, leaving 13 bases between them. Per germline, CDR1 SQVTM and CDR2 ANQGSEA. This CDR3 reads CSVEAQGWTQYF. CDR3 bases: TGCAGCGTTGAGGCACAGGGCTGGACGCAGTATTTT.

This chain joins TRBV18 and TRBJ2-5; maybe TRBD2 (5 bases). V was pared by 5 bases and J by 2 bases, with 12 bases between. CDR3 size: 14 residues. Germline V gene sequence: CDR1 KGHSH, CDR2 LQKENI. CDR3 DNA: TGTGCCAGCTCAAAGTCTCGGACTCAAGAGACCCAGTACTTC. Its protein is CASSKSRTQETQYF.